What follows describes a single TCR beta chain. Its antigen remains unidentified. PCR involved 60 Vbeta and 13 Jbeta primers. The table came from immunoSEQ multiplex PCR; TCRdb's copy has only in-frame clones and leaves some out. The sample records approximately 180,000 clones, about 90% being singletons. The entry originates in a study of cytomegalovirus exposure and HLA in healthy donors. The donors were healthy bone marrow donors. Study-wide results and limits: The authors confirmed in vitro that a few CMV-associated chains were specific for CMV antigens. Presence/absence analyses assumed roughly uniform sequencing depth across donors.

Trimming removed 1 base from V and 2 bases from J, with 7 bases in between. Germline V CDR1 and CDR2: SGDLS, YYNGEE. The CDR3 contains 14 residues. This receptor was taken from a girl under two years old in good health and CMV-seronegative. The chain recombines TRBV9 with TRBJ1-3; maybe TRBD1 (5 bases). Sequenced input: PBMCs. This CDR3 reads CASSVRGTGNTIYF. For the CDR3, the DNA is TGTGCCAGCAGCGTAAGGGGAACTGGAAACACCATATATTTT.